This T cell receptor (beta chain) appears in the sequencing data of a study of CD8 T cells in ankylosing spondylitis. Germline CDR1 reads SGDLS; CDR2 reads YYNGEE. The CDR3 sequence is 14 residues long. Trimming cost V 4 bases and J 10 bases, with 17 bases left between them. Each CDR3 protein is one row after TCRdb ran MiXCR on the 5' RACE reads. Of 310,000 or so distinct CDR3 sequences listed, about 20% are singletons. Concerning this clonotype itself: The antigen is unknown.

Study-level results: A number of the motif variants had already been described in reactive arthritis synovial fluid and blood. Apparently characteristic of ankylosing spondylitis blood was a TCR beta motif (about 8 highly homologous variants). Within matched ankylosing spondylitis synovial fluid, disease-linked clones were reportedly significantly enriched.

The V and J genes are TRBV9 and TRBJ1-4; the D gene is possibly TRBD1 (5 bases). Sequencing was done on a sample of blood, either unsorted or a sorted T cell fraction (not recorded which). The receptor was derived from a male donor with ankylosing spondylitis or in good health (not recorded which). The CDR3 DNA is TGTGCCAGCAGCCCTCGGGACGCCGAGGGAAAACTGTTTTTT. Its protein is CASSPRDAEGKLFF.